This TCR beta chain was profiled in a study of identical twins. The CDR3 totals 13 residues. Trimming cost V 5 bases and J 5 bases, with 10 bases left between them. Germline CDR1 MNHEY, CDR2 SMNVEV (reference sequence). TCRdb re-called the 5' RACE reads through MiXCR, storing one row per CDR3 protein. The sample includes 1,800,000 or so distinct CDR3 sequences, 25% to 35% seen only once; the top ten take over 0.25%. The sample taken for sequencing was cord blood. This receptor was obtained from a newborn girl in good health. The chain uses TRBV27 and TRBJ2-1; D perhaps matches TRBD1 (5 bases). In nucleotides, the CDR3 is TGTGCCAGCAGTCCCCGACAGAACAATGAGCAGTTCTTC. Residues: CASSPRQNNEQFF.